This T cell receptor beta chain is drawn from a study of T cell responses to AZD1222 COVID-19 vaccine. Findings and caveats of the study: The reported proportion of spike-specific TCRs targeting unmutated variant regions was nearly half. Spike-specific TCR breadth and depth were elevated following two AZD1222 doses.

Regarding this clone: Its antigen is not known.

V lost 0 bases and J lost 8, with 8 bases in between. The CDR3 contains 12 residues. Germline V gene sequence: CDR1 SGDLS, CDR2 YYNGEE. Here immunoSEQ multiplex PCR was the method, and the copy in TCRdb shows in-frame clones only, minus some. The data show 210,000 or so clones, roughly 94% seen once. This sequence was found in an adult who received the MenACWY meningococcal vaccine as a control. Here the sequenced sample was peripheral blood, taken 28 days after the second dose of the MenACWY control vaccine. The chain joins TRBV9 to TRBJ1-2; TRBD1 is a possible D gene (6 bases). DNA for the CDR3: TGTGCCAGCAGCGTAGGGGGGGCCGGCTACACCTTC. Residues: CASSVGGAGYTF. Together with reference TRBV9 and TRBJ1-2, the CDR3 gives the full variable domain: DSGVTQTPKHLITATGQRVTLRCSPRSGDLSVYWYQQSLDQGLQFLIQYYNGEERAKGNILERFSAQQFPDLHSELNLSSLELGDSALYFCASSVGGAGYTFGSGTRLTVV.